This T cell receptor (beta chain) was retrieved from a study of neoadjuvant nivolumab and ipilimumab in lung cancer. Only in-frame clones appear in the TCRdb table, and some are missing; sequencing was by immunoSEQ multiplex PCR. This sample yields 4,000 to 6,000 clones, of which 65% to 80% are seen a single time; over 3% belongs to the top ten. General observations from the study: Compared with tumor-adjacent uninvolved lung, resected tumors showed greater richness and clonality. TCR sequencing covered a small number of samples. Only two of four nivolumab-treated tumors gained richness and clonality by surgery.

Trimming cost V 5 bases and J 0 bases, with 16 bases left between them. The CDR3 is 16 amino acids. CDR1 is MNHNY, CDR2 SVGAGI, per germline (reference sequence). Notes on this clone: Its antigen remains unknown.

The material sequenced was normal lung tissue adjacent to the tumor, taken after neoadjuvant nivolumab, alone or with ipilimumab, at or shortly before surgery. The sequence derives from an adult with non-small cell lung cancer. Some clones in this sample may be carry-over from other donors' samples. This chain uses TRBV6-6 with TRBJ1-1; possibly TRBD1 for D (6 bases). The CDR3 sequence: CASSRGGVSMNTEAFF. The CDR3 DNA reads as TGTGCCAGCAGTAGGGGGGGGGTCTCAATGAACACTGAAGCTTTCTTT.